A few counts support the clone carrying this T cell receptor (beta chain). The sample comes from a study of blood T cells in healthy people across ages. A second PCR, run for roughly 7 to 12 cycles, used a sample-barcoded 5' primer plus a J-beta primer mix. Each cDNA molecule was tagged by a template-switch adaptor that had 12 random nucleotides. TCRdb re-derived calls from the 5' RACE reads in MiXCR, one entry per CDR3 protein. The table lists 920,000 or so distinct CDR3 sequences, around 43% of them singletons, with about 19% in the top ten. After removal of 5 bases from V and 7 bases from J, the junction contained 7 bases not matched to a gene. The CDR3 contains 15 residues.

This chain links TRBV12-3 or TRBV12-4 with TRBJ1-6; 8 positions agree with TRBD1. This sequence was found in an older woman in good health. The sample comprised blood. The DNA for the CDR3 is TGTGCCAGCAGTCCCAGACAGGGGTGGAATTCACCCCTCCACTTT. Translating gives CASSPRQGWNSPLHF.